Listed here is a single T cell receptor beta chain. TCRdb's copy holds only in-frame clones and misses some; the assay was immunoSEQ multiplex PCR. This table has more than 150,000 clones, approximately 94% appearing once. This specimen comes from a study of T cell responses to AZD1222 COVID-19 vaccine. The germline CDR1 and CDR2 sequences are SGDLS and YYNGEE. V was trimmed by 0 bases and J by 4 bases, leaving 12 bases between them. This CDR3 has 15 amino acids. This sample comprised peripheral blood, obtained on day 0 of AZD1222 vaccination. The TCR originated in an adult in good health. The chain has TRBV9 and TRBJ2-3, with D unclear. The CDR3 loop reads CASSVGHLNPDTQYF. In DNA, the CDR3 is TGTGCCAGCAGCGTAGGCCACCTTAACCCAGATACGCAGTATTTT.